Below are 30 T cell receptor beta chains sequenced from a single sample in a study of cytomegalovirus exposure and HLA in healthy donors. The PCR had 60 Vbeta and 13 Jbeta primers. The method was immunoSEQ multiplex PCR; TCRdb's version includes in-frame clones alone and lacks a portion of them. The sample contains 130,000 to 150,000 clones, 80% to 90% of which appear only once. Material for sequencing was PBMCs. These TCRs come from a boy under 10 years old in good health and CMV-seronegative.

V and J are TRBV13 and TRBJ2-3; 8 bases agree with TRBD2. CDR1 is PRHDT and CDR2 is FYEKMQ in the germline V gene (reference sequence). Trimming at V came to 2 bases and at J to 6 bases, leaving 7 bases not matched to a gene. The CDR3 runs 15 residues. For the CDR3, the DNA is TGTGCCAGCAGCTTACGAGCGGGAGTTATGGATACGCAGTATTTT. Its protein is CASSLRAGVMDTQYF. Full variable domain (remainder filled in from reference TRBV13 and TRBJ2-3): AAGVIQSPRHLIKEKRETATLKCYPIPRHDTVYWYQQGPGQDPQFLISFYEKMQSDKGSIPDRFSAQQFSDYHSELNMSSLELGDSALYFCASSLRAGVMDTQYFGPGTRLTVL.

CDR3 protein: CASSSAGRMNTEAFF. The CDR3 DNA sequence: TGTGCCAGTAGTTCGGCCGGGAGGATGAACACTGAAGCTTTCTTT. The chain employs TRBV19 and TRBJ1-1; D is unresolved. The length of the CDR3 is 15 residues. Germline assignment: CDR1 LNHDA and CDR2 SQIVND (reference sequence). Trimming cost V 5 bases and J 0 bases, with 13 bases left between them.

CDR3 in DNA: TGTGCCAGCAGCTTAAATAATGACAGGGTTACAGATACGCAGTATTTT. Translating gives CASSLNNDRVTDTQYF. The chain combines TRBV11-2 with TRBJ2-3, with TRBD1 identical over 7 bases. Looked up from germline, CDR1 is SGHAT and CDR2 is FQNNGV. There are 16 residues in the CDR3. V shed 2 bases, J shed 3 bases, and the junction held 8 bases outside the gene matches.

The gene calls are TRBV4-3 and TRBJ2-7; 10 bases agree with TRBD1. The CDR3 spans 14 residues. The V segment lost 4 bases and the J segment 2 bases; nucleotides outside the gene matches: 2. Germline V gene lookup returns CDR1 LGHNA and CDR2 YSLEER. The CDR3 loop is CASSPGQGAYEQYF. For the CDR3, the DNA is TGCGCCAGCAGCCCTGGACAGGGGGCCTACGAGCAGTACTTC.

This clone was counted once. This chain connects TRBV7-6 to TRBJ2-3; 9 positions agree with TRBD2. The ends lost 4 bases at V and 4 bases at J; junction bases unmatched: 3. Germline CDR1 SGHVS, CDR2 FNYEAQ. This CDR3 contains 14 residues. The CDR3: CASSSGTSPDTQYF. In DNA form, the CDR3 reads TGTGCCAGCAGCTCAGGGACTAGCCCAGATACGCAGTATTTT.

The rearrangement links TRBV28 to TRBJ2-7, with 12 bases that match TRBD2. Germline V gene data show CDR1 as MDHEN and CDR2 as SYDVKM. V was pared by 2 bases and J by 4 bases, with 9 bases of the junction left unmatched. There are 17 residues in the CDR3. In nucleotides, the CDR3 is TGTGCCAGCAGTTTAATCGAGCTAGCGGGAGGGAGGTACGAGCAGTACTTC. It is translated as CASSLIELAGGRYEQYF.

The chain is built from TRBV4-1 and TRBJ1-4; 9 nucleotides line up with TRBD1. This CDR3 comprises 20 residues. The junction had 17 bases not matched to a gene; V was cut back by 2 bases and J by 4 bases. Germline V gene lookup returns CDR1 MGHRA and CDR2 YSYEKL. The CDR3, as DNA: TGCGCCAGCAGCCAAACCACTGGCCGACCGGGACAGGGTGATAATGAAAAACTGTTTTTT. This sequence encodes CASSQTTGRPGQGDNEKLFF.

This sequence joins TRBV19 and TRBJ2-4, with D unresolved. The V end was cut by 2 bases, the J end by 0 bases, with 8 bases between. The CDR3 spans 15 residues. Germline CDR1 LNHDA, CDR2 SQIVND (reference sequence). CDR3 nucleotide sequence: TGTGCCAGTAGTATACGAGTTCTAGCCAAAAACATTCAGTACTTC. This sequence encodes CASSIRVLAKNIQYF. Together with reference TRBV19 and TRBJ2-4, the CDR3 gives the full variable domain: DGGITQSPKYLFRKEGQNVTLSCEQNLNHDAMYWYRQDPGQGLRLIYYSQIVNDFQKGDIAEGYSVSREKKESFPLTVTSAQKNPTAFYLCASSIRVLAKNIQYFGAGTRLSVL.

The chain couples TRBV19 to TRBJ1-4; tentatively, D is TRBD1 (5 bases). Trimming pared 4 bases from V and 6 bases from J, leaving 18 bases between. Looked up from germline, CDR1 is LNHDA and CDR2 is SQIVND (reference sequence). There are 16 residues in the CDR3. The CDR3 DNA reads as TGTGCCAGTAGTACCGGGGGAGGGGCCACTTATGAAAAACTGTTTTTT. Translation gives CASSTGGGATYEKLFF.

The genes are TRBV19 and TRBJ2-5, with 8 bases aligning to TRBD1. Germline V lookup: CDR1 LNHDA, CDR2 SQIVND (reference sequence). This CDR3 has 16 amino acids. V dropped 2 bases and J dropped 0; count of bases not matched to a gene: 5. The DNA for the CDR3 is TGTGCCAGTAGTATAACGCAGGGGGCCTACCAAGAGACCCAGTACTTC. Its translation: CASSITQGAYQETQYF.

This chain uses TRBV5-1 with TRBJ2-5; 7 bases line up with TRBD1. This CDR3 has 13 amino acids. V trimming: 0 bases; J trimming: 4 bases; junction bases outside the gene matches: 0. CDR1 SGHRS and CDR2 YFSETQ come from the germline V gene. This CDR3 is CASSLDRGETQYF. CDR3 DNA sequence: TGCGCCAGCAGCTTGGACAGGGGAGAGACCCAGTACTTC.

The CDR3 DNA follows: TGTGCCAGCACCACCGTCCCTCCCGGGGTCCCGGGCGGGGCTGGGGAAAAACTGTTTTTT. Translated: CASTTVPPGVPGGAGEKLFF. The chain has TRBV27 and TRBJ1-4; D might be TRBD1 (5 bases). Germline V lookup: CDR1 MNHEY, CDR2 SMNVEV (reference sequence). Trimming shortened V by 7 bases and J by 8 bases, and 35 bases separated the two germline ends. The length of the CDR3 is 20 residues.

This chain links TRBV4-1 with TRBJ2-7, with 7 bases aligning to TRBD1. Germline values: CDR1 MGHRA, CDR2 YSYEKL. The CDR3 contains 15 residues. J gave up 1 base and V 6 bases, and 9 bases lay outside the gene matches. CDR3 protein: CASRETGPISYEQYF. The CDR3 DNA is TGCGCCAGCAGAGAGACAGGGCCGATTTCCTACGAGCAGTACTTC.

This rearrangement joins TRBV19 to TRBJ1-2; a weak D match, TRBD1 (6 bases). This CDR3 is 16 amino acids long. Germline V gene data show CDR1 as LNHDA and CDR2 as SQIVND (reference sequence). Trimming removed 10 bases from V and 5 bases from J, with 26 bases in between. This CDR3 is CATKPTRDKTLYGYTF. The DNA for the CDR3 is TGTGCCACGAAACCGACCCGGGACAAGACCTTGTATGGCTACACCTTC.

This chain links TRBV6-5 with TRBJ1-3, with D possibly TRBD1 on 5 matching bases. The V gene's germline CDR1 is MNHEY and CDR2 SVGAGI. CDR3 length: 13 amino acids. Between the trimmed V and J ends, which lost 5 bases and 4 bases, there was a span of 9 bases. CDR3 in DNA: TGTGCCAGCAGTCGGACATCGGGAAACACCATATATTTT. Protein sequence: CASSRTSGNTIYF.

There are a few counts of this clone. The J gene is TRBJ2-7, the V gene TRBV6-1, with 10 bases lining up with TRBD1. Germline V gene lookup returns CDR1 MNHNS and CDR2 SASEGT. This CDR3 spans 15 amino acids. The ends lost 6 bases at V and 4 bases at J; junction bases unmatched: 9. The CDR3 coding sequence is TGTGCCAGCAGGGGACCGGGACAGGGGACTTACGAGCAGTACTTC. Translated: CASRGPGQGTYEQYF.

This chain links TRBV6-5 with TRBJ1-2, with D tentatively TRBD1 (5 bases). The CDR3 is 14 residues long. Trimming removed 6 bases at V and 6 bases at J, with 17 bases between. Per germline, CDR1 MNHEY and CDR2 SVGAGI. CDR3 in amino acids: CASRIPTGRDGYTF. In DNA form, the CDR3 reads TGTGCCAGCAGGATCCCTACAGGACGAGATGGCTACACCTTC.

The rearrangement joins TRBV6-1 to TRBJ1-1, with 7 bases that match TRBD1. Germline CDR1 MNHNS, CDR2 SASEGT. J gave up 7 bases and V 8 bases, and 10 bases lay outside the gene matches. The CDR3 is 13 amino acids. The CDR3 region is CASALGGGSEAFF. The CDR3, as DNA: TGTGCCAGCGCCTTAGGAGGGGGCAGTGAAGCTTTCTTT.

This rearrangement joins TRBV18 to TRBJ1-6; tentatively, D is TRBD1 (6 bases). This CDR3 contains 15 residues. V was clipped by 6 bases and J by 4 bases, with 13 bases between them. Germline loops: CDR1 KGHSH, CDR2 LQKENI. DNA for the CDR3: TGTGCCAGCTCTCCAAGGGACACTTATAATTCACCCCTCCACTTT. This translates into CASSPRDTYNSPLHF.

This rearrangement joins TRBV13 to TRBJ1-1, with unresolved D. With 4 bases removed from V and 1 base from J, the gap between germline ends came to 16 bases. Germline V lookup: CDR1 PRHDT, CDR2 FYEKMQ (reference sequence). The CDR3 loop spans 16 amino acids. This CDR3 reads CASSSSGFGENTEAFF. In DNA, the CDR3 is TGTGCCAGCAGCTCGTCGGGGTTCGGAGAGAACACTGAAGCTTTCTTT.

The chain carries TRBV4-3 and TRBJ2-3; D may be TRBD1 (6 bases). Germline CDR1 is LGHNA and CDR2 is YSLEER. Trimming cost V 0 bases and J 3 bases, with 10 bases left between them. This CDR3 region has 15 residues. The CDR3 here is CASSQDRRGTDTQYF. The CDR3 nucleotides are TGCGCCAGCAGCCAAGATCGAAGGGGGACAGATACGCAGTATTTT.

The V gene is TRBV6-6, the J gene TRBJ1-2; D not certain. CDR3 length equals 14 residues. Trimming stripped 0 bases from V and 4 bases from J, with 9 bases between. Per germline, CDR1 MNHNY and CDR2 SVGAGI (reference sequence). This CDR3 is CASSYSEQSYGYTF. CDR3 in DNA: TGTGCCAGCAGTTACTCGGAACAGAGCTATGGCTACACCTTC.

V is TRBV5-1 and J is TRBJ2-5; a possible D gene is TRBD1 (5 bases). CDR3 size: 16 residues. V lost 1 base, J lost 2 bases, and 15 bases lay in between. Looked up from germline, CDR1 is SGHRS and CDR2 is YFSETQ. The DNA of the CDR3 is TGCGCCAGCAGCTTGAGCAGGGTGGTTGTTCAAGAGACCCAGTACTTC. Translated: CASSLSRVVVQETQYF.

This chain connects TRBV10-1 to TRBJ1-2; 7 bases align to TRBD1. The CDR3 has 18 residues. The trim removed 3 bases at V and 4 bases at J, leaving 17 bases unmatched. The germline gives CDR1 WNHNN, CDR2 SYGVQD (reference sequence). CDR3 sequence reads: CASSEMTYDREFTYGYTF. In DNA, the CDR3 is TGCGCCAGCAGTGAAATGACATATGACAGGGAGTTTACCTATGGCTACACCTTC.

The chain couples TRBV2 to TRBJ2-7, with D possibly being TRBD1 (6 bases). The CDR3 covers 13 residues. The V gene lost 4 bases and the J gene lost 8 bases, with 15 bases spanning the gap. CDR1 is SNHLY and CDR2 is FYNNEI in the germline V gene. CDR3 amino acids: CASSGTVPTKQYF. DNA for the CDR3: TGTGCCAGCAGTGGGACAGTCCCTACCAAGCAGTACTTC.

This clone was found once. This rearrangement joins TRBV12-2 to TRBJ1-1. TRBV12-2 is an annotated pseudogene. The length of the CDR3 is 16 residues. The CDR3 DNA follows: TGTGCAAGTCGCTTACGGGATCCTAAAGAGAACACTGAAGCTTTCTTT. Its protein product is CASRLRDPKENTEAFF.

The chain joins TRBV10-2 to TRBJ2-7; D call uncertain. The V and J ends lost 5 bases and 1 base respectively, with 9 bases between them. The CDR3 totals 13 residues. From germline, CDR1 is WSHSY and CDR2 SAAADI. The CDR3, as DNA: TGCGCCAGCAGTTCTTTGCGTTCCTACGAGCAGTACTTC. This translates into CASSSLRSYEQYF.

J is TRBJ2-1 and V is TRBV6-6; TRBD2 might be the D (7 bases). Trimming took 5 bases from V and 5 from J, leaving 16 bases between them. Germline V gives CDR1 MNHNY, CDR2 SVGAGI (reference sequence). The CDR3 has 15 amino acids. The CDR3 sequence is CASSPGLKGDNEQFF. The CDR3 DNA reads TGTGCCAGCAGTCCGGGACTAAAGGGGGACAATGAGCAGTTCTTC.

This sequence joins TRBV30 and TRBJ2-7; D might be TRBD1 (5 bases). Between the trimmed V and J ends, which lost 1 base and 3 bases, there was a span of 13 bases. Germline CDR1 is GTSNPN and CDR2 is SVGIG (reference sequence). The CDR3 runs to 14 residues. This CDR3 is CAWSDQGISYEQYF. In DNA form, the CDR3 reads TGTGCCTGGAGTGACCAGGGAATAAGCTACGAGCAGTACTTC. Full variable domain (outside the CDR3, taken from reference TRBV30 and TRBJ2-7): SQTIHQWPATLVQPVGSPLSLECTVEGTSNPNLYWYRQAAGRGLQLLFYSVGIGQISSEVPQNLSASRPQDRQFILSSKKLLLSDSGFYLCAWSDQGISYEQYFGPGTRLTVT.

V is TRBV6-5 and J is TRBJ1-2, with a weak D call TRBD1 (6 bases). The CDR3 has 16 amino acids. Germline V gives CDR1 MNHEY, CDR2 SVGAGI. Trimming removed 0 bases at V and 7 bases at J, with 18 bases between. In DNA, the CDR3 is TGTGCCAGCAGTTACTCAAGTAGGGGGGGCTGGAGTGGCTACACCTTC. Its translation is CASSYSSRGGWSGYTF.